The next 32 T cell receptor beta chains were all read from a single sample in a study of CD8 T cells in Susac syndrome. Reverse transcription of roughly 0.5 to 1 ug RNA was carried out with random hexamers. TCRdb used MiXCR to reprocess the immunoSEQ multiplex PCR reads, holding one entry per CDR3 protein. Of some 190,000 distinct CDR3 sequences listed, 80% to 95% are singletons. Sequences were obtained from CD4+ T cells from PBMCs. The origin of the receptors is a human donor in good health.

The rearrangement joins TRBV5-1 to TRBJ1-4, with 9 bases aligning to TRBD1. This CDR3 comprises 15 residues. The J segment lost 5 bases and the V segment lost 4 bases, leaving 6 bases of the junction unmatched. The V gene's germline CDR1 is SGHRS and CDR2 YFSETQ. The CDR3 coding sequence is TGCGCCAGCAGCCCCAGACAGGGGGAAAATGAAAAACTGTTTTTT. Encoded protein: CASSPRQGENEKLFF.

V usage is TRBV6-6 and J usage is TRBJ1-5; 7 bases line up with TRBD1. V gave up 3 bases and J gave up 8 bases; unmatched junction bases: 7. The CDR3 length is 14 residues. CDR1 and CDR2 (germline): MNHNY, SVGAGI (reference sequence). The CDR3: CASSYGQVVEPQHF. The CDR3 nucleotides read TGTGCCAGCAGTTATGGACAGGTGGTAGAGCCCCAGCATTTT.

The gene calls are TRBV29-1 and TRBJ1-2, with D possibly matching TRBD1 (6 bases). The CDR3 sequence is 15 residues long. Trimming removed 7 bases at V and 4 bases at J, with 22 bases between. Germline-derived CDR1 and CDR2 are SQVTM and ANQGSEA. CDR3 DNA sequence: TGCAGCGCGACTACGGGAAAGGGGGATGGCTATGGCTACACCTTC. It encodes CSATTGKGDGYGYTF.

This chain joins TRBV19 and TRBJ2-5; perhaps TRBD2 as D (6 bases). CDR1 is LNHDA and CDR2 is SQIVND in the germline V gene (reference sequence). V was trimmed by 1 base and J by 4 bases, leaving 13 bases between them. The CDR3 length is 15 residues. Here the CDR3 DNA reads TGTGCCAGTAGTATAGTGCGGGGAATGGGAGAGACCCAGTACTTC. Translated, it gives CASSIVRGMGETQYF.

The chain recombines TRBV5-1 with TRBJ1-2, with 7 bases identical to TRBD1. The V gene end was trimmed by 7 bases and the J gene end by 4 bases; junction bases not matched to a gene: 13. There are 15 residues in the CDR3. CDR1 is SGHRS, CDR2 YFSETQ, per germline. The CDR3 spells CASGDIGPGGYGYTF. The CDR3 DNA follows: TGCGCCAGCGGCGATATCGGCCCAGGGGGCTATGGCTACACCTTC.

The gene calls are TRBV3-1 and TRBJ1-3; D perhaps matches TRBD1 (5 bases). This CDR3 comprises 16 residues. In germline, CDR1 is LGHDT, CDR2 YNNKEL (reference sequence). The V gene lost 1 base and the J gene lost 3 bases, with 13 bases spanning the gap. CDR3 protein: CASSQVTRVDGNTIYF. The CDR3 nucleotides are TGTGCCAGCAGCCAAGTTACCAGGGTGGATGGAAACACCATATATTTT.

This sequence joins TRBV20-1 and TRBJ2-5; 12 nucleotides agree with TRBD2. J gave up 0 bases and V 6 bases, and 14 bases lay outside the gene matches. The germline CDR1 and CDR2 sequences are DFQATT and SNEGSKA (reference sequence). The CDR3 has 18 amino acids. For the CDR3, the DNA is TGCAGTGCCTGGGGCGGGCTAGCGGGGGGGGAGTACCAAGAGACCCAGTACTTC. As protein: CSAWGGLAGGEYQETQYF.

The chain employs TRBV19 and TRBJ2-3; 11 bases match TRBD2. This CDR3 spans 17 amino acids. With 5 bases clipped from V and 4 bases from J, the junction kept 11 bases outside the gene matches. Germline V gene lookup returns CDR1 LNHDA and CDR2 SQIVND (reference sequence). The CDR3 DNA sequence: TGTGCCAGTAGTCCCCTTAGCGGGGGGGCAGGAGCAGATACGCAGTATTTT. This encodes CASSPLSGGAGADTQYF.

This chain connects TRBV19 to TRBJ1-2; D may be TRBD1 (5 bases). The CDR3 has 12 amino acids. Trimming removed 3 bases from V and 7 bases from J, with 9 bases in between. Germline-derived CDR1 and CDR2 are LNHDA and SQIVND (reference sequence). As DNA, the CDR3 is TGTGCCAGTAGTATGGGACTGACTGGCTACACCTTC. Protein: CASSMGLTGYTF.

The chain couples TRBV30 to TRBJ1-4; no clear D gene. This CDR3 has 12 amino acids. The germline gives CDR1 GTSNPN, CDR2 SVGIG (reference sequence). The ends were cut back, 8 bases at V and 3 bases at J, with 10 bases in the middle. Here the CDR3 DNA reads TGTGCCGGCGGCGAAGCTAATGAAAAACTGTTTTTT. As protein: CAGGEANEKLFF.

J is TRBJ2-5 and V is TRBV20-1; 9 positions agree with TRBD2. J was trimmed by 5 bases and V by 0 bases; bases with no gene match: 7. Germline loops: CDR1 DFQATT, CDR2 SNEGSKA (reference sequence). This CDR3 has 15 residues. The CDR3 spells CSARDPRGGRETQYF. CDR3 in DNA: TGCAGTGCTAGAGATCCGCGGGGGGGCCGGGAGACCCAGTACTTC.

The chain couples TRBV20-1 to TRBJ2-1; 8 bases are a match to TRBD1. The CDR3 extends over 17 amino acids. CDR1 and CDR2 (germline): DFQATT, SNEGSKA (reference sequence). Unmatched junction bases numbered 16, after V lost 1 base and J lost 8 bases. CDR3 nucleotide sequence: TGCAGTGCTAGAGCCGAATACCCCGGGACAGGTAGGGATGAGCAGTTCTTC. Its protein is CSARAEYPGTGRDEQFF.

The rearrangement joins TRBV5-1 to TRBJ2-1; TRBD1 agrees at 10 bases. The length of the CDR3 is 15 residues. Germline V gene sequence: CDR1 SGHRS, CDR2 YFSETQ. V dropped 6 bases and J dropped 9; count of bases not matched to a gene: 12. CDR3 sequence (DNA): TGCGCCAGCACACCGGGACAGGGGACGTATAGTGAGCAGTTCTTC. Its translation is CASTPGQGTYSEQFF. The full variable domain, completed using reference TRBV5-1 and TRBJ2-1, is KAGVTQTPRYLIKTRGQQVTLSCSPISGHRSVSWYQQTPGQGLQFLFEYFSETQRNKGNFPGRFSGRQFSNSRSEMNVSTLELGDSALYLCASTPGQGTYSEQFFGPGTRLTVL.

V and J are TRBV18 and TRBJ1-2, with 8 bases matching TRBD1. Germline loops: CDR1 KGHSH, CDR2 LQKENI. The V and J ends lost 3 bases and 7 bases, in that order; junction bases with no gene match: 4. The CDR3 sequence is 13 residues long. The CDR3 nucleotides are TGTGCCAGCTCACCGACGGACAGGGTTGGCTACACCTTC. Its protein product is CASSPTDRVGYTF.

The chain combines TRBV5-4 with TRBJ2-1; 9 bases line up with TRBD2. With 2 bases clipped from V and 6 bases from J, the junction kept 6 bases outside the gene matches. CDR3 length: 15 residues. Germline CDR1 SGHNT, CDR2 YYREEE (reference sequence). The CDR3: CASSLSGGQSNEQFF. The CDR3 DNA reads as TGTGCCAGCAGCTTAAGCGGGGGGCAATCCAATGAGCAGTTCTTC.

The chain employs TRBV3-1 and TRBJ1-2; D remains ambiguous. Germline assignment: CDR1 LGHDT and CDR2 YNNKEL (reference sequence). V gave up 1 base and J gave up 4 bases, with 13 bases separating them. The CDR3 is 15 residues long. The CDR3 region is CASSQVLLHGYGYTF. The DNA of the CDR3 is TGTGCCAGCAGCCAAGTTCTCCTTCATGGCTATGGCTACACCTTC.

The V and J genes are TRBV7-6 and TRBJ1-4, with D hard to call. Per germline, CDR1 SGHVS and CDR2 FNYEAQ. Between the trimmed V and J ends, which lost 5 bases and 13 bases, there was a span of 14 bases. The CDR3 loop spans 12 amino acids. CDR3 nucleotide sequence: TGTGCCAGCAGCGCTAGCGGGGTGGGACTGTTTTTT. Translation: CASSASGVGLFF.

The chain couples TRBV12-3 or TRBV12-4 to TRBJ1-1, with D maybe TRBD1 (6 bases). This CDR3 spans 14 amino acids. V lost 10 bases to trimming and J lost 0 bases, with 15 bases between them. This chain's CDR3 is CATQFSGVNTEAFF. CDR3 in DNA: TGTGCCACCCAGTTTTCAGGGGTGAACACTGAAGCTTTCTTT.

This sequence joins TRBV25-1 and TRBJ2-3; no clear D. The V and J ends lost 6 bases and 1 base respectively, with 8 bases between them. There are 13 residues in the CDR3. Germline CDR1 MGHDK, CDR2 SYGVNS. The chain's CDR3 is CASRGRRTDTQYF. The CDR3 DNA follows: TGTGCCAGCAGAGGTAGACGCACAGATACGCAGTATTTT.

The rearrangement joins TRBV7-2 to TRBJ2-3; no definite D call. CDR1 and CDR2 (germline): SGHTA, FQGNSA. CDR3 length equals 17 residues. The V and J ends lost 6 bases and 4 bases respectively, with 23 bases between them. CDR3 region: CASRPDSGPLGPDTQYF. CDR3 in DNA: TGTGCCAGCAGGCCAGATTCCGGGCCCCTCGGACCAGATACGCAGTATTTT. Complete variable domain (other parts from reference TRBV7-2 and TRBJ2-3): GAGVSQSPSNKVTEKGKDVELRCDPISGHTALYWYRQSLGQGLEFLIYFQGNSAPDKSGLPSDRFSAERTGGSVSTLTIQRTQQEDSAVYLCASRPDSGPLGPDTQYFGPGTRLTVL.

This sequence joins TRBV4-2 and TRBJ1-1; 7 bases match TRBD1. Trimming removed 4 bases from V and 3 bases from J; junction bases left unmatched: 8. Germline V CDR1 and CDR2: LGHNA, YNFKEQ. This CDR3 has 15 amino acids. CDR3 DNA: TGTGCCAGCAGCCCAAGGACAGGTGCGGACACTGAAGCTTTCTTT. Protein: CASSPRTGADTEAFF.

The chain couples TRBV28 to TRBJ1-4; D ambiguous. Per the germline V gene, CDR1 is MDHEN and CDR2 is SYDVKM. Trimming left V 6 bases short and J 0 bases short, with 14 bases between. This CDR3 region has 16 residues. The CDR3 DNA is TGTGCCAGCAGACGCACCCCAGATGCAACTAATGAAAAACTGTTTTTT. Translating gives CASRRTPDATNEKLFF.

CDR3 nucleotides: TGTGCCTGGGGACATAGCAATCAGCCCCAGCATTTT. This encodes CAWGHSNQPQHF. The chain joins TRBV30 to TRBJ1-5, with D perhaps TRBD1 (5 bases). In germline, CDR1 is GTSNPN, CDR2 SVGIG (reference sequence). CDR3 length equals 12 residues. V lost 5 bases to trimming and J lost 0 bases, with 5 bases between them.

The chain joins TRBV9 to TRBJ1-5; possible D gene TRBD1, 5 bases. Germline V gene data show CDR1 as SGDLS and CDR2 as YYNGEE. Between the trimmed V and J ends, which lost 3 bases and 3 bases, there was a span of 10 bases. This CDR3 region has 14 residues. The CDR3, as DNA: TGTGCCAGCAGCGAGGGACTTTACAATCAGCCCCAGCATTTT. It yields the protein CASSEGLYNQPQHF.

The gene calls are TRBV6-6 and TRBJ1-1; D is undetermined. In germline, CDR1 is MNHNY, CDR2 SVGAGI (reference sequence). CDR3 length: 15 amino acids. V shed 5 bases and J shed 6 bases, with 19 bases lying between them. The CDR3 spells CASSPSGRVSPEAFF. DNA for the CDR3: TGTGCCAGCAGTCCTTCGGGAAGGGTGTCCCCTGAAGCTTTCTTT.

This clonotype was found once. The chain's CDR3 is CAWRSGNRVADTQYF. The CDR3 DNA reads as TGTGCCTGGAGAAGCGGGAACAGGGTGGCAGATACGCAGTATTTT. The chain carries TRBV30 and TRBJ2-3, with D perhaps matching TRBD2 (7 bases). Germline CDR1 is GTSNPN and CDR2 is SVGIG (reference sequence). V lost 3 bases, J lost 4 bases, and 17 bases lay in between. There are 15 residues in the CDR3. The variable domain in full, with the rest retrieved from reference TRBV30 and TRBJ2-3, is SQTIHQWPATLVQPVGSPLSLECTVEGTSNPNLYWYRQAAGRGLQLLFYSVGIGQISSEVPQNLSASRPQDRQFILSSKKLLLSDSGFYLCAWRSGNRVADTQYFGPGTRLTVL.

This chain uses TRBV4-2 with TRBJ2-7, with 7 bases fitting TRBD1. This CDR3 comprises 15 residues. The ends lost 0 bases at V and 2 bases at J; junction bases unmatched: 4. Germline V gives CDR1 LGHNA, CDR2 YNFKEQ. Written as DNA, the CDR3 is TGTGCCAGCAGCCAAGACGAACAGGGGACCTACGAGCAGTACGTC. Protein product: CASSQDEQGTYEQYV.

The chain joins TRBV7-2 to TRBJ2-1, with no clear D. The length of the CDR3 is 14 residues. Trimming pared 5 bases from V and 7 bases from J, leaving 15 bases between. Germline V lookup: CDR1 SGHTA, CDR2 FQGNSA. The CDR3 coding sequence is TGTGCCAGCAGCCCCCGGACCCGGCCGAATGAGCAGTTCTTC. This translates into CASSPRTRPNEQFF.

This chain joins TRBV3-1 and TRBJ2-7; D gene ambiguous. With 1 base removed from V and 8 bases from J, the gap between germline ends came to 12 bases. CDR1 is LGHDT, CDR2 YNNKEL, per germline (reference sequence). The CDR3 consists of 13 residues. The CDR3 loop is CASSQGWDNKQYV. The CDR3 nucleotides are TGTGCCAGCAGCCAAGGATGGGATAATAAGCAGTACGTC.

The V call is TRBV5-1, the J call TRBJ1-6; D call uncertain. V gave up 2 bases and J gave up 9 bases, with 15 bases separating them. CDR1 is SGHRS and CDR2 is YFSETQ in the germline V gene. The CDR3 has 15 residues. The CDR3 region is CASSLERPEISPLHF. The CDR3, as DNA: TGCGCCAGCAGCTTAGAGAGGCCCGAGATTTCACCCCTCCACTTT.

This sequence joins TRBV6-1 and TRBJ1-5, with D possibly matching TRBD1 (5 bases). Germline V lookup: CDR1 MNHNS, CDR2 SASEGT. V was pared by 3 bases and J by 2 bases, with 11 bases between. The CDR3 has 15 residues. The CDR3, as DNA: TGTGCCAGCAGTGAGGGAGGGGCGGGCAATCAGCCCCAGCATTTT. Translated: CASSEGGAGNQPQHF.

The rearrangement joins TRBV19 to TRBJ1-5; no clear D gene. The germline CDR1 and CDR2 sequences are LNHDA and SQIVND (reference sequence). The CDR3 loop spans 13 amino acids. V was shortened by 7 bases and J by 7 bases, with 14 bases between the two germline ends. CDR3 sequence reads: CASTPAGRQPQHF. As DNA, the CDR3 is TGTGCCAGTACCCCCGCCGGACGCCAGCCCCAGCATTTT. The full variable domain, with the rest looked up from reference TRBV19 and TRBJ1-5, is DGGITQSPKYLFRKEGQNVTLSCEQNLNHDAMYWYRQDPGQGLRLIYYSQIVNDFQKGDIAEGYSVSREKKESFPLTVTSAQKNPTAFYLCASTPAGRQPQHFGDGTRLSIL.